This T cell receptor (beta chain) was sequenced during a study of blood T cell repertoires in COVID-19. Points on this clone: The same CDR3 also results from other DNA sequences found in this sample.

Clones were sequenced by immunoSEQ multiplex PCR, and TCRdb holds only the in-frame ones, with some missing. The sample lists 250,000 to 350,000 clones; 70% to 90% were seen once. J gave up 2 bases and V 3 bases, and 2 bases lay outside the gene matches. The length of the CDR3 is 14 residues. Germline loops: CDR1 SGHRS, CDR2 YFSETQ. Sequences were obtained from peripheral blood. The sequence derives from a woman aged 55 to 70 with acute or convalescent COVID-19. The chain has TRBV5-1 and TRBJ1-1; 9 positions match TRBD1. CDR3: CASSWGQGNTEAFF. In DNA, the CDR3 is TGCGCCAGCAGCTGGGGACAGGGCAACACTGAAGCTTTCTTT.